This paragraph reports one T cell receptor beta chain. The data stem from a study of technical replicates of blood from a handful of donors. Per the germline V gene, CDR1 is SGHKS and CDR2 is YYEKEE (reference sequence). The V end lost 0 bases, the J end lost 2 bases, and 17 bases lay between the germline ends. CDR3 size: 17 residues. This table comes from immunoSEQ multiplex PCR, and its TCRdb copy is limited to in-frame clones, with some not included. Of under 15,000 clones in the sample, 85% to 95% are singletons; the top ten hold 6.3%. The clonotype originates from a human donor in good health. The chain combines TRBV5-5 with TRBJ2-5; D is perhaps TRBD1 (5 bases). Specimen: PBMCs. CDR3 in DNA: TGTGCCAGCAGCTTGGGGGGAACAACAGGATTACAAGAGACCCAGTACTTC. Its translation is CASSLGGTTGLQETQYF.